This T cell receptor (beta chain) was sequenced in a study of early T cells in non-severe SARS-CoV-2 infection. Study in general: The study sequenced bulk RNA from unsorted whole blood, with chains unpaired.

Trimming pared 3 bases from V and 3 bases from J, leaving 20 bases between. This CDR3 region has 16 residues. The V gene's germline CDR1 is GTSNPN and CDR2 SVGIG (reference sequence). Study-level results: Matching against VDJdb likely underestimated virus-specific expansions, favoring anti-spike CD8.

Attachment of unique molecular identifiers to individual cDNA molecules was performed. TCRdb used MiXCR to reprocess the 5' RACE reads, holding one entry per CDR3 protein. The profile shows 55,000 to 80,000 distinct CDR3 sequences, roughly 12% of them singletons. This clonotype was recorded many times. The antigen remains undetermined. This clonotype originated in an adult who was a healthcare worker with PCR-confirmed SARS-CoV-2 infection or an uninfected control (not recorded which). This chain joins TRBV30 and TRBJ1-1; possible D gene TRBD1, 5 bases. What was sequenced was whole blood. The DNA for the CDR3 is TGTGCCTGGAGCCGGCTTCTGCAGGGCTGGGACACTGAAGCTTTCTTT. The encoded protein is CAWSRLLQGWDTEAFF.